Given below is one TCR beta chain in context. The antigen is not known. The data were taken from a study of cytomegalovirus exposure and HLA in healthy donors. Study-level findings and limits: In a later analysis, across HLA loci, associated TCR counts were highest for DRB1, lowest for HLA-C.

This CDR3 region has 22 residues. Trimming left V 6 bases short and J 4 bases short, with 37 bases between. Germline loops: CDR1 MNHEY, CDR2 SMNVEV (reference sequence). The primer mix had 60 Vbeta and 13 Jbeta primers. Method: immunoSEQ multiplex PCR; TCRdb's copy keeps in-frame clones and lacks some. The sample comprises some 190,000 clones, 75% to 90% of which are singletons, and about 1% rests with the top ten. This chain joins TRBV27 and TRBJ1-3; perhaps TRBD1 as D (6 bases). Sequencing was done on a sample of PBMCs. The sequence derives from a boy aged 2-9 years in good health and CMV-seronegative. The CDR3 sequence: CASRKQGLTSTGSSSTGNTIYF. In DNA, the CDR3 is TGTGCCAGCAGAAAACAGGGTCTGACCTCCACGGGGAGTTCCTCCACAGGAAACACCATATATTTT.